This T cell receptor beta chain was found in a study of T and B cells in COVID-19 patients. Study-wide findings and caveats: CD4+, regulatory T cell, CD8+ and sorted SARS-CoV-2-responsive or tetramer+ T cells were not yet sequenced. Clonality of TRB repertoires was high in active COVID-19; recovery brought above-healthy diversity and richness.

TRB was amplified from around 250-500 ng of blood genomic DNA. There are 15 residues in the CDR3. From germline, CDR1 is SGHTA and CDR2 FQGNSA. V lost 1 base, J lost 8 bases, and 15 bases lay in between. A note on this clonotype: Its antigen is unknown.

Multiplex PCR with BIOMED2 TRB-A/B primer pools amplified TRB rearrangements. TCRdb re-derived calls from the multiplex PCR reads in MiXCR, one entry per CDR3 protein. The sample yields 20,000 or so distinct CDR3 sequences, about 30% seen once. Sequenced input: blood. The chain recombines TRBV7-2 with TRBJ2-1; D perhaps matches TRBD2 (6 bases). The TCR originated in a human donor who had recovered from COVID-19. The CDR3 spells CASSLDSWGVDEQFF. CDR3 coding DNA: TGTGCCAGCAGCTTAGATAGCTGGGGGGTCGATGAGCAGTTCTTC.